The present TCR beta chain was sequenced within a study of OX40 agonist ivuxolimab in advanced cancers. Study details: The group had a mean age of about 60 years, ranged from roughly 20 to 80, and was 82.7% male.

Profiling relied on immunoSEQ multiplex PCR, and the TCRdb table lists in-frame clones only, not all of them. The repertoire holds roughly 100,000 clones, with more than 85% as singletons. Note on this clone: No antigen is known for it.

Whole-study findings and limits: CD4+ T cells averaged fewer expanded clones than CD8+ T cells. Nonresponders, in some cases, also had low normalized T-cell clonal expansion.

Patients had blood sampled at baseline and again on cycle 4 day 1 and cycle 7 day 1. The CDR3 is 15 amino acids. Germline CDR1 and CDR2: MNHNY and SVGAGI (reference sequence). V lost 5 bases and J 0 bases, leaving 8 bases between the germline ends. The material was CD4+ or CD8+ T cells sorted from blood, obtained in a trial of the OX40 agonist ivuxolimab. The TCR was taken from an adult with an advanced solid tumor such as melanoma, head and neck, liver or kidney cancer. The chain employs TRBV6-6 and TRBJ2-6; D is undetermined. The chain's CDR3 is CASSKQISGANVLTF. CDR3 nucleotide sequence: TGTGCCAGCAGTAAACAGATCTCTGGGGCCAACGTCCTGACTTTC.